The 16 T cell receptor beta chains listed next were all sequenced from one sample in a study of T cell responses to AZD1222 COVID-19 vaccine. Only in-frame clones appear in the TCRdb table, and some are missing; sequencing was by immunoSEQ multiplex PCR. The table has about 120,000 clones, roughly 89% seen once. The sample in question was peripheral blood, obtained on day 0 of AZD1222 vaccination. These receptors were collected from an adult in good health.

This CDR3 reads CASSLSAGTPTDNEQFF. In DNA form, the CDR3 reads TGTGCCAGCAGCTTATCCGCAGGGACACCTACGGACAATGAGCAGTTCTTC. The chain employs TRBV7-2 and TRBJ2-1; possible D gene TRBD1, 6 bases. The germline V gene has CDR1 SGHTA and CDR2 FQGNSA. V lost 2 bases and J 5 bases, leaving 19 bases between the germline ends. The CDR3 has 17 amino acids.

The rearrangement joins TRBV9 to TRBJ2-2, with D uncertain. Germline loops: CDR1 SGDLS, CDR2 YYNGEE. The CDR3 is 13 residues long. The V end lost 0 bases, the J end lost 7 bases, and 7 bases lay between the germline ends. The CDR3 bases are TGTGCCAGCAGCGTAGTGGGCAGCGGGGAGCTGTTTTTT. Its translation is CASSVVGSGELFF.

The chain is built from TRBV4-2 and TRBJ2-7; perhaps TRBD2 as D (6 bases). Deletions cut 1 base from V and 0 bases from J, with 7 bases between. CDR1 and CDR2 (germline): LGHNA, YNFKEQ. CDR3 length: 14 residues. Written as DNA, the CDR3 is TGTGCCAGCAGCCAAGCGACTAGCTCCTACGAGCAGTACTTC. Encoded protein: CASSQATSSYEQYF.

The genes are TRBV10-3 and TRBJ2-1; 9 nucleotides match TRBD2. The CDR3 covers 16 residues. V gave up 2 bases and J gave up 4 bases; unmatched junction bases: 6. CDR1 and CDR2 (germline): ENHRY, SYGVKD. CDR3 sequence (DNA): TGTGCCATCAGTGAGATACTAGCGGGCCGATACAATGAGCAGTTCTTC. It codes for CAISEILAGRYNEQFF.

The chain links TRBV19 to TRBJ1-3, with D hard to call. The CDR3 is 14 amino acids. V was clipped by 9 bases and J by 0 bases, with 12 bases between them. Germline V gene sequence: CDR1 LNHDA, CDR2 SQIVND (reference sequence). Written as DNA, the CDR3 is TGTGCCAGCCGCCAGCCTAGCTCTGGAAACACCATATATTTT. It encodes CASRQPSSGNTIYF.

This clone showed up just a few times. The rearrangement uses TRBV19 and TRBJ2-7, with 8 bases identical to TRBD2. The V and J ends lost 5 bases and 0 bases, in that order; junction bases with no gene match: 6. The CDR3 is made up of 15 amino acids. The germline V gene encodes CDR1 LNHDA and CDR2 SQIVND (reference sequence). This CDR3 is CASSESSGYSYEQYF. The CDR3, as DNA: TGTGCCAGTAGTGAGTCTAGCGGGTACTCCTACGAGCAGTACTTC.

This clone is labeled as medium-sized. The rearrangement uses TRBV27 and TRBJ2-6; possible D gene TRBD2, 7 bases. Looked up from germline, CDR1 is MNHEY and CDR2 is SMNVEV (reference sequence). The CDR3 runs 18 residues. Trimming removed 6 bases from V and 0 bases from J, with 18 bases in between. The CDR3 nucleotides read TGTGCCAGCAGGCGATTGGGGGGCGGGAGCTCTGGGGCCAACGTCCTGACTTTC. Its translation: CASRRLGGGSSGANVLTF.

This rearrangement joins TRBV2 to TRBJ2-2; 7 bases line up with TRBD2. The CDR3 extends over 16 amino acids. J gave up 5 bases and V 4 bases, and 10 bases lay outside the gene matches. The germline V gene has CDR1 SNHLY and CDR2 FYNNEI. The CDR3 coding sequence is TGTGCCAGCAGTGCAGTGGCGGGAGCAGGTACCGGGGAGCTGTTTTTT. It encodes CASSAVAGAGTGELFF.

The V gene is TRBV5-1, the J gene TRBJ2-3; 12 bases align to TRBD1. V shed 4 bases, J shed 4 bases, and the junction held 7 bases outside the gene matches. The CDR3 covers 16 residues. CDR1 and CDR2 (germline): SGHRS, YFSETQ. The CDR3: CASSLGTGGKSDTQYF. The CDR3 DNA reads TGCGCCAGCAGCCTCGGGACAGGGGGCAAGTCAGATACGCAGTATTTT.

This clone was recorded a few times. The V call is TRBV3-1 (or the pseudogene TRBV3-2), the J call TRBJ2-1, with 8 bases lining up with TRBD2. Looked up from germline, CDR1 is LGHDT and CDR2 is YNNKEL (reference sequence). CDR3 length equals 15 residues. J was trimmed by 0 bases and V by 4 bases; bases with no gene match: 2. For the CDR3, the DNA is TGTGCCAGCAGCCCGGGGGGGCCCTCCTACAATGAGCAGTTCTTC. Encoded protein: CASSPGGPSYNEQFF.

The V and J genes are TRBV10-3 and TRBJ1-5, with 11 bases identical to TRBD1. This CDR3 has 18 residues. The V gene end was trimmed by 10 bases and the J gene end by 1 base; junction bases not matched to a gene: 15. Germline loops: CDR1 ENHRY, CDR2 SYGVKD. CDR3 amino acids: CATQGEDRGPGSNQPQHF. DNA for the CDR3: TGTGCCACCCAAGGGGAGGACAGGGGGCCTGGAAGCAATCAGCCCCAGCATTTT.

A single count supports this clone. The V call is TRBV27, the J call TRBJ1-2; 8 nucleotides match TRBD1. Trimming took 6 bases from V and 1 from J; bases not matched to a gene: 4. This CDR3 has 14 amino acids. From germline, CDR1 is MNHEY and CDR2 SMNVEV (reference sequence). The DNA of the CDR3 is TGTGCCAGCAGAAGGACAGGGAGTAACTATGGCTACACCTTC. Translation gives CASRRTGSNYGYTF.

The chain is built from TRBV4-2 and TRBJ2-3; 11 bases fit TRBD1. The CDR3 consists of 16 residues. V trimming: 0 bases; J trimming: 3 bases; junction bases outside the gene matches: 2. Germline CDR1 reads LGHNA; CDR2 reads YNFKEQ. The CDR3 DNA is TGTGCCAGCAGCCAAGAAGGGGACAGGGGGACAGATACGCAGTATTTT. This encodes CASSQEGDRGTDTQYF.

This chain's CDR3 is CSVGRANTEAFF. The CDR3 nucleotides are TGCAGCGTTGGGAGGGCGAACACTGAAGCTTTCTTT. V usage is TRBV29-1 and J usage is TRBJ1-1; D unclear. Trimming stripped 4 bases from V and 1 base from J, with 7 bases between. The CDR3 runs to 12 residues. The germline V gene encodes CDR1 SQVTM and CDR2 ANQGSEA.

This clone came up once. The chain joins TRBV10-3 to TRBJ2-1, with 8 nucleotides matching TRBD2. Germline trimming cut 4 bases from V and 5 bases from J; bases unmatched to any gene: 4. The germline V gene has CDR1 ENHRY and CDR2 SYGVKD. CDR3 size: 14 residues. The CDR3 region has the DNA TGTGCCATCAGTGGGCGGGAGGCCCACAATGAGCAGTTCTTC. Amino acids: CAISGREAHNEQFF.

The chain employs TRBV2 and TRBJ1-1, with 9 bases matching TRBD1. This CDR3 is 14 amino acids long. Germline trimming cut 4 bases from V and 4 bases from J; bases unmatched to any gene: 4. Looked up from germline, CDR1 is SNHLY and CDR2 is FYNNEI. This chain's CDR3 is CASSGDRGITEAFF. CDR3 DNA: TGTGCCAGCAGTGGCGACAGGGGGATCACTGAAGCTTTCTTT.